These 3 T cell receptor beta chains share one sample of origin, sequenced in a study of blood T cell repertoires in COVID-19. TCRdb keeps only in-frame clones here, not all; method: immunoSEQ multiplex PCR. The repertoire holds some 180,000 clones, 75% to 95% seen once, with approximately 0.5% in the top ten. The sequenced sample consisted of peripheral blood. The receptors stem from a man aged 50 to 59 with acute or convalescent COVID-19.

The rearrangement links TRBV11-1 to TRBJ1-2; 8 bases align to TRBD1. V gave up 5 bases and J gave up 2 bases; unmatched junction bases: 7. The CDR3 is 15 residues long. Germline V gene lookup returns CDR1 SGHAT and CDR2 FQDESV (reference sequence). CDR3 sequence: CASSHRQGQNYGYTF. Written as DNA, the CDR3 is TGTGCCAGCAGCCACCGACAGGGGCAAAACTATGGCTACACCTTC.

The gene calls are TRBV19 and TRBJ2-4; a weak D match, TRBD1 (5 bases). Germline V lookup: CDR1 LNHDA, CDR2 SQIVND (reference sequence). Trimming removed 6 bases from V and 0 bases from J, with 9 bases in between. The CDR3 runs to 14 residues. In nucleotides, the CDR3 is TGTGCCAGTAGGACGACAGTAGCCAAAAACATTCAGTACTTC. This encodes CASRTTVAKNIQYF.

The chain couples TRBV7-9 to TRBJ1-2; 8 nucleotides agree with TRBD1. This CDR3 comprises 13 residues. In germline, CDR1 is SEHNR, CDR2 FQNEAQ (reference sequence). Germline trimming cut 4 bases from V and 4 bases from J; bases unmatched to any gene: 2. The CDR3 region is CASSSGGGYGYTF. The CDR3 nucleotides read TGTGCCAGCAGCTCAGGGGGCGGCTATGGCTACACCTTC.